These 22 T cell receptor beta chains were all obtained from the same sample, sequenced in a study of early T cells in non-severe SARS-CoV-2 infection. In TCRdb, the 5' RACE reads were re-called with MiXCR into one record per CDR3 protein. The sample yields over 25,000 distinct CDR3 sequences, over 3.5% seen once. Sequenced material: whole blood. The receptors here all came from an adult who was a healthcare worker with PCR-confirmed SARS-CoV-2 infection or an uninfected control (not recorded which).

At least ten counts were recorded for this clonotype. The chain recombines TRBV6-5 with TRBJ2-3, with 8 bases aligning to TRBD2. The CDR3 is made up of 14 amino acids. V lost 7 bases, J lost 0 bases, and 3 bases stayed unmatched. The germline CDR1 and CDR2 sequences are MNHEY and SVGAGI. The DNA for the CDR3 is TGTGCCAGCATCGCTAGCGGGAGCACAGATACGCAGTATTTT. It is translated as CASIASGSTDTQYF.

The J gene is TRBJ1-6, the V gene TRBV7-3; D is perhaps TRBD1 (5 bases). Trimming cost V 1 base and J 7 bases, with 8 bases left between them. Germline V gene sequence: CDR1 SGHTA, CDR2 FQGTGA. The CDR3 covers 14 residues. Here the CDR3 reads CASSLRGVNSPLHF. The DNA of the CDR3 is TGTGCCAGCAGCTTAAGAGGGGTAAATTCACCCCTCCACTTT.

Ten or more counts support this clonotype. The rearrangement joins TRBV7-2 to TRBJ2-7, with 8 nucleotides matching TRBD2. V shed 5 bases, J shed 0 bases, and the junction held 9 bases outside the gene matches. This CDR3 contains 16 residues. Germline CDR1 SGHTA, CDR2 FQGNSA. CDR3 sequence: CASSLTAGGGSYEQYF. The CDR3 DNA reads as TGTGCCAGCAGCCTCACCGCCGGGGGGGGCTCCTACGAGCAGTACTTC. The entire variable domain, with the rest obtained from reference TRBV7-2 and TRBJ2-7, is as follows: GAGVSQSPSNKVTEKGKDVELRCDPISGHTALYWYRQSLGQGLEFLIYFQGNSAPDKSGLPSDRFSAERTGGSVSTLTIQRTQQEDSAVYLCASSLTAGGGSYEQYFGPGTRLTVT.

At least ten counts were recorded for this clonotype. V usage is TRBV3-1 and J usage is TRBJ1-2; D unresolved. The CDR3 sequence is 12 residues long. V was shortened by 1 base and J by 8 bases, with 8 bases between the two germline ends. The germline gives CDR1 LGHDT, CDR2 YNNKEL (reference sequence). CDR3 region: CASSQGGKGYTF. The CDR3 DNA is TGTGCCAGCAGCCAAGGAGGAAAGGGCTACACCTTC.

The table lists this clonotype with a few counts. The rearrangement joins TRBV5-1 to TRBJ2-3, with 11 bases aligning to TRBD2. The CDR3 has 14 amino acids. CDR1 is SGHRS and CDR2 is YFSETQ in the germline V gene. V gave up 5 bases and J gave up 3 bases; unmatched junction bases: 2. The DNA of the CDR3 is TGCGCCAGCAGTACTAGCGGGGGTACAGATACGCAGTATTTT. Translated: CASSTSGGTDTQYF.

This clonotype was counted at least ten times. The chain links TRBV6-5 to TRBJ2-7; 9 bases agree with TRBD1. J was trimmed by 0 bases and V by 2 bases; bases with no gene match: 11. Germline loops: CDR1 MNHEY, CDR2 SVGAGI. The CDR3 consists of 18 residues. The CDR3 loop is CASSYQHPGQGYSYEQYF. CDR3 DNA sequence: TGTGCCAGCAGTTACCAGCACCCGGGACAGGGTTACTCCTACGAGCAGTACTTC.

In this sample, this clonotype turned up a few times. This chain links TRBV20-1 with TRBJ1-4; no firm D call. CDR1 is DFQATT and CDR2 is SNEGSKA in the germline V gene (reference sequence). The CDR3 runs to 15 residues. V was shortened by 3 bases and J by 7 bases, with 18 bases between the two germline ends. CDR3 sequence: CSASPRGSLSEKLFF. In nucleotides, the CDR3 is TGCAGTGCTAGCCCCCGCGGGAGCCTGTCTGAAAAACTGTTTTTT.

The chain is built from TRBV7-6 and TRBJ2-2; D not certain. The ends were cut back, 11 bases at V and 7 bases at J, with 17 bases in the middle. Germline V gene lookup returns CDR1 SGHVS and CDR2 FNYEAQ. This CDR3 has 13 amino acids. CDR3: CAERIWAVGELFF. DNA of the CDR3: TGTGCCGAGAGGATCTGGGCGGTCGGGGAGCTGTTTTTT.

The sample holds a few counts of this clonotype. The chain employs TRBV19 and TRBJ2-6; 7 nucleotides agree with TRBD1. The CDR3 is 15 residues long. V shed 8 bases, J shed 2 bases, and the junction held 6 bases outside the gene matches. CDR1 is LNHDA and CDR2 is SQIVND in the germline V gene (reference sequence). The CDR3 region has the DNA TGTGCCAGTGGGACAACAGGGGCTGGGGCCAACGTCCTGACTTTC. Translation gives CASGTTGAGANVLTF.

This clonotype was seen only a few times. The rearrangement joins TRBV5-5 to TRBJ2-7; D remains ambiguous. V gave up 0 bases and J gave up 0 bases, with 10 bases separating them. This CDR3 is 15 amino acids long. Germline V gene data show CDR1 as SGHKS and CDR2 as YYEKEE (reference sequence). This CDR3 is CASSLGRPFSYEQYF. The CDR3 nucleotides are TGTGCCAGCAGCTTGGGCAGGCCTTTCTCCTACGAGCAGTACTTC.

Ten or more counts support this clonotype. The chain links TRBV5-1 to TRBJ1-4; TRBD1 is a possible D gene (6 bases). V lost 5 bases and J lost 6, with 14 bases in between. This CDR3 has 14 residues. Germline loops: CDR1 SGHRS, CDR2 YFSETQ. The CDR3 region has the DNA TGCGCCAGCAGAACGGGGGCAGGGGATGAAAAACTGTTTTTT. Translating gives CASRTGAGDEKLFF.

This clonotype was detected ten times or more. The chain employs TRBV29-1 and TRBJ2-1; 9 bases agree with TRBD2. Germline assignment: CDR1 SQVTM and CDR2 ANQGSEA. This CDR3 region has 14 residues. The trim removed 4 bases at V and 6 bases at J, leaving 7 bases unmatched. The CDR3 sequence is CSVVLAGKGNEQFF. CDR3 bases: TGCAGCGTTGTGCTAGCGGGAAAGGGCAATGAGCAGTTCTTC.

This clonotype turned up a few times. CDR3 nucleotides: TGCAGCGTGAGGGAGATGGAGACCCAGTACTTC. This sequence encodes CSVREMETQYF. The chain combines TRBV29-1 with TRBJ2-5; TRBD2 is a possible D gene (5 bases). This CDR3 region has 11 residues. The germline gives CDR1 SQVTM, CDR2 ANQGSEA. V dropped 6 bases and J dropped 5 bases, with 10 bases sitting between them.

Only a few counts were recorded for this clonotype. V usage is TRBV12-3 or TRBV12-4 and J usage is TRBJ2-1; D might be TRBD2 (5 bases). The V and J ends lost 6 bases and 3 bases respectively, with 18 bases between them. This CDR3 contains 16 residues. The CDR3 DNA is TGTGCCAGCAGACGAGGACTCCCCCTACTCTACAATGAGCAGTTCTTC. As protein: CASRRGLPLLYNEQFF.

As to this clonotype: One end of the junction varies from germline; a read error may be responsible. The chain couples TRBV28 to TRBJ1-1; D gene unclear. This CDR3 comprises 13 residues. CDR1 is MDHEN, CDR2 SYDVKM, per germline. CDR3 protein: CASSRSGNSEAFF. CDR3 in DNA: TGTGCCAGCAGTAGGAGCGGGAACAGTGAAGCTTTCTTT.

At least ten counts were recorded for this clonotype. The chain recombines TRBV18 with TRBJ1-1, with TRBD1 identical over 9 bases. V was clipped by 3 bases and J by 1 base; unmatched bases: 3. The CDR3 is 15 residues long. CDR1 is KGHSH, CDR2 LQKENI, per germline. CDR3 amino acids: CASSPTGQGNTEAFF. CDR3 nucleotides: TGTGCCAGCTCACCGACGGGACAGGGGAACACTGAAGCTTTCTTT.

This clonotype was counted a few times. The chain has TRBV4-1 and TRBJ2-5; D is ambiguous. The CDR3 sequence is 11 residues long. Germline lookup yields CDR1 MGHRA and CDR2 YSYEKL. The V end was cut by 5 bases, the J end by 5 bases, with 6 bases between. The CDR3 DNA reads as TGCGCCAGCAGCGTTAGGGAGACCCAGTACTTC. This codes for CASSVRETQYF.

This clonotype has at least ten counts. The chain joins TRBV18 to TRBJ2-7, with a weak D call TRBD2 (5 bases). Germline V gene sequence: CDR1 KGHSH, CDR2 LQKENI. V lost 3 bases, J lost 0 bases, and 9 bases lay in between. This CDR3 comprises 14 residues. As DNA, the CDR3 is TGTGCCAGCTCACCGTGGACTGGCTCCTACGAGCAGTACTTC. It is translated as CASSPWTGSYEQYF.

This clonotype was seen repeatedly, ten times or more. The gene calls are TRBV7-9 and TRBJ1-5; the D is unclear. CDR1 and CDR2 (germline): SEHNR, FQNEAQ (reference sequence). The CDR3 spans 12 residues. Trimming stripped 1 base from V and 8 bases from J, with 6 bases between. The CDR3, as DNA: TGTGCCAGCAGCTTAGACGTGAAGCCCCAGCATTTT. Its translation is CASSLDVKPQHF.

J is TRBJ2-3 and V is TRBV6-4, with D uncertain. Trimming stripped 3 bases from V and 0 bases from J, with 7 bases between. Germline CDR1 is MRHNA and CDR2 is SNTAGT. The CDR3 runs to 14 residues. The CDR3 DNA reads TGTGCCAGCAGTGAGACGGGTAGCACAGATACGCAGTATTTT. It translates to CASSETGSTDTQYF.

The rearrangement joins TRBV2 to TRBJ2-3; 8 bases are shared with TRBD1. V gave up 4 bases and J gave up 1 base; unmatched junction bases: 4. The CDR3 sequence is 15 residues long. CDR1 SNHLY and CDR2 FYNNEI come from the germline V gene. The CDR3 protein is CASSAQTGGTDTQYF. As DNA, the CDR3 is TGTGCCAGCAGTGCCCAGACAGGGGGCACAGATACGCAGTATTTT.

At least ten counts were recorded for this clonotype. The J gene is TRBJ1-4, the V gene TRBV20-1; D may be TRBD1 (6 bases). CDR1 and CDR2 from the germline V gene are DFQATT and SNEGSKA (reference sequence). The V gene lost 5 bases and the J gene lost 6 bases, with 22 bases spanning the gap. The CDR3 totals 16 residues. The chain's CDR3 is CSALGTIHLRDEKLFF. The CDR3 DNA sequence: TGCAGTGCTCTTGGGACAATTCATTTGAGGGATGAAAAACTGTTTTTT.